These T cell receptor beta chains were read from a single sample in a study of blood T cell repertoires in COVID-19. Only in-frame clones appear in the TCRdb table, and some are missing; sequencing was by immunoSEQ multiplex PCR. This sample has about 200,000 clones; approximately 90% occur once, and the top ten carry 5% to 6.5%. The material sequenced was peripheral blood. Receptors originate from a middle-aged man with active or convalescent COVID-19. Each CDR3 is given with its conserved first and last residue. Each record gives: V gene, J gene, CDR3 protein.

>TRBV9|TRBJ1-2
CASSPRSGRGLYGYTF
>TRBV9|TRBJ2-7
CASSGPSGSYEQYF
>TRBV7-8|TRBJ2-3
CASSTTALAGERRAQYF
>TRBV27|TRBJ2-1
CASSSLQVRGEQFF
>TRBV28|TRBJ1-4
CASTSQGLKLFF
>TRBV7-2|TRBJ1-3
CATSDRGSGNTIYF
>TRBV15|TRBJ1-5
CATRTGDTDQPQHF
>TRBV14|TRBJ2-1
CASSQALGGEQFF
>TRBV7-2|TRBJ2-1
CASLKNRGISSYNEQFF
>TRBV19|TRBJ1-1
CATHFETEAFF
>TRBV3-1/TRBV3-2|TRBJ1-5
CASSQDSGYNQPQHF
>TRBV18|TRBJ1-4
CASSLRRGGEAEKLFF
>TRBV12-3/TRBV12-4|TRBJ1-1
CASSFPDTEAFF
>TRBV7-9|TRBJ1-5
CASSSGTGLQPQHF
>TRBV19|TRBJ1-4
CASRTTGSTNEKLFF
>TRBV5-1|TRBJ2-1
CASSIGTNNANEQFF
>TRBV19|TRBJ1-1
CASSIKSNTEAFF
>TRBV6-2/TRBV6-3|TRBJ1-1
CASSYLGSLNTEAFF
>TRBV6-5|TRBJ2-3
CASSDRGDTDTQYF
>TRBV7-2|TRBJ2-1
CASSLARVYNEQFF
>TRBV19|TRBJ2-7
CASSRGEDYEQYF
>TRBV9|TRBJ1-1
CASSVSGTGGYTEAFF
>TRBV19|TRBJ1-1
CASIMGGTEAFF
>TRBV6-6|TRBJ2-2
CASSLAGELFF
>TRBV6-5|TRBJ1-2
CASSTVQVNYGYTF
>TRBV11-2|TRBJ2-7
CASSFRGQGVYEQYF
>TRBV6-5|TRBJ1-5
CASRGDSDNQPQHF
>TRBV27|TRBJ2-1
CASSYTQAGGPLEQFF
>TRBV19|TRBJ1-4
CASTPDRSNRKLFF
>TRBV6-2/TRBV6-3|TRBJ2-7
CASSTGTGAYEQYF
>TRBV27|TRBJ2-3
CASSFGLAGDTQYF
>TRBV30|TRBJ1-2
CAWSALGTDYGYTF
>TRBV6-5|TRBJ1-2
CASSYQPTANYGYTF
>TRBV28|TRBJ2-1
CASSSGDAYNEQFF
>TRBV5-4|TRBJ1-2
CASSSGQGAYGYTF
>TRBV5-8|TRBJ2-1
CASSLGRISYNEQFF
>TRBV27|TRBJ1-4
CASKRYSVQGKYQSNEKLFF
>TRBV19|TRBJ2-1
CASSASSGGLTYNEQFF
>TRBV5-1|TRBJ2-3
CASSLGSGGATDTQYF
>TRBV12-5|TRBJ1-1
CASGLVVAGPTEAFF
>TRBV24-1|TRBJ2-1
CATSEGTDVPHEQFF
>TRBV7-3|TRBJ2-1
CASSPIRTGINEQFF
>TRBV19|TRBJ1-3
CASRGTSGNTIYF
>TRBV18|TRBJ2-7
CASSPALGGDEQYF
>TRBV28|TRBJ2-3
CASSLRSAGTSTDTQYF
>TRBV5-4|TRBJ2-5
CASSLGQGGTQYF
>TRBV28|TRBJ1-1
CASSPTGRKEAFF
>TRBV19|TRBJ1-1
CASRGRGHEGGRETEAFF
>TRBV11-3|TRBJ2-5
CASSLDRRRGETQYF
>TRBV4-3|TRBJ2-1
CASSLMTSGAYNEQFF
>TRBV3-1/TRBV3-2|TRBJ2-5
CASSQVGTSGGGETQYF
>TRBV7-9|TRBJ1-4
CASSLVWAGNEKLFF
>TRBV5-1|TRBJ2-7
CASSPQQGNEQYF
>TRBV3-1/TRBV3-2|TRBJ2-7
CASSHWGGGSYEQYF
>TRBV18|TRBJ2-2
CASSSGQAKPTGELFF
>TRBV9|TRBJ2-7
CASSSGAYEQYF
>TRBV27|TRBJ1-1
CASSFQGRWDTEAFF